These T cell receptor beta chains were read from a single sample in a study of technical replicates of blood from a few donors. Method: immunoSEQ multiplex PCR; TCRdb's copy keeps in-frame clones and lacks some. The sample shows roughly 60,000 clones, approximately 89% of them seen only once. The sequenced material came from PBMCs. These TCRs come from a human donor in good health. Some clones in this sample may be carry-over from other donors' samples. CDR3s include the opening cysteine and the closing phenylalanine or tryptophan. D genes are given only for firm matches. Clone size is not always given. Where it is, it says once, few, many or a class for expanded clones.

j_call	d_call	clone_size	v_call	cdr3_aa	cdr3_nt
TRBJ2-1	NA	NA	TRBV14	CASSQDRDTYNEQFF	TGTGCCAGCAGCCAAGACAGGGATACCTACAATGAGCAGTTCTTC
TRBJ1-2	TRBD1	NA	TRBV9	CASSVHDREHGYTF	TGTGCCAGCAGCGTCCATGACAGGGAACATGGCTACACCTTC
TRBJ2-2	NA	NA	TRBV7-3	CASSLQATNTGELFF	TGTGCCAGCAGCTTGCAGGCCACGAACACCGGGGAGCTGTTTTTT
TRBJ2-7	TRBD1	NA	TRBV4-1	CASSHKKQGSSYEQYF	TGCGCCAGCAGCCATAAGAAACAGGGGAGCTCCTACGAGCAGTACTTC
TRBJ2-5	TRBD1	NA	TRBV9	CASSVGTGGRTQYF	TGTGCCAGCAGCGTAGGGACAGGTGGCCGGACCCAGTACTTC
TRBJ2-3	NA	NA	TRBV7-2	CASSWGVRYTDTQYF	TGTGCCAGCAGCTGGGGGGTCCGCTACACAGATACGCAGTATTTT
TRBJ2-1	NA	NA	TRBV7-8	CASSLARGRDEQFF	TGTGCCAGCAGCTTGGCGCGGGGCAGGGATGAGCAGTTCTTC
TRBJ2-1	TRBD2	NA	TRBV5-4	CASRDPLAMVDEQFF	TGTGCCAGCAGGGACCCACTAGCGATGGTGGATGAGCAGTTCTTC
TRBJ2-2	TRBD2	few	TRBV12-5	CASGLTTSGRNTGELFF	TGTGCTAGTGGTTTGACAACTAGCGGGAGGAACACCGGGGAGCTGTTTTTT
TRBJ2-1	TRBD1	NA	TRBV5-1	CASSSGTGLNEQFF	TGCGCCAGCAGCTCAGGGACAGGGCTGAATGAGCAGTTCTTC
TRBJ2-1	NA	NA	TRBV7-9	CASREGAARYEQFF	TGTGCCAGCAGGGAGGGGGCAGCTAGGTATGAGCAGTTCTTC
TRBJ1-5	NA	few	TRBV4-3	CASSQERARGSAQHF	TGCGCCAGCAGCCAAGAGAGGGCCAGGGGATCAGCCCAGCATTTT
TRBJ2-1	NA	NA	TRBV6-4	CASSESVYNEQFF	TGTGCCAGCAGTGAATCAGTATACAATGAGCAGTTCTTC
TRBJ1-5	NA	NA	TRBV10-3	CAISVGGLGQPQHF	TGTGCCATCAGTGTGGGGGGGCTGGGTCAGCCCCAGCATTTT
TRBJ1-1	NA	NA	TRBV13	CASSTRATEAFF	TGTGCCAGCAGTACCAGGGCGACTGAAGCTTTCTTT
TRBJ2-1	NA	NA	TRBV19	CASRTGLNNEQFF	TGTGCCAGTAGGACAGGACTTAACAATGAGCAGTTCTTC
TRBJ2-1	NA	NA	TRBV11-2	CASSLLTANNEQFF	TGTGCCAGCAGCTTACTGACAGCTAACAATGAGCAGTTCTTC
TRBJ1-1	TRBD1	NA	TRBV4-3	CASSQVGTGGTEAFF	TGCGCCAGCAGCCAAGTCGGGACAGGGGGTACTGAAGCTTTCTTT
TRBJ2-2	TRBD1	NA	TRBV6-1	CASSETGQGSGELFF	TGTGCCAGCAGTGAAACTGGACAGGGCTCCGGGGAGCTGTTTTTT
TRBJ1-6	TRBD1	NA	TRBV18	CASSPPGQSNSPLHF	TGTGCCAGCTCACCACCGGGACAGAGTAATTCACCCCTCCACTTT
TRBJ1-5	NA	NA	TRBV4-3	CASSRDLESNQPQHF	TGCGCCAGCAGCCGAGATTTGGAGAGCAATCAGCCCCAGCATTTT
TRBJ2-7	TRBD2	NA	TRBV6-1	CATTGGRGYEQYF	TGTGCCACCACGGGGGGTAGGGGCTACGAGCAGTACTTC
TRBJ1-3	NA	few	TRBV11-2	CASSPVAAGKFRNTIYF	TGTGCCAGCAGCCCAGTAGCGGCAGGGAAGTTTCGAAACACCATATATTTT
TRBJ2-5	TRBD2	NA	TRBV5-1	CASSFTGGDGETQYF	TGCGCCAGCAGCTTCACGGGGGGGGACGGGGAGACCCAGTACTTC
TRBJ2-2	TRBD2	few	TRBV27	CASRGAGSGGQTGELFF	TGTGCCAGCAGGGGGGCCGGTAGCGGGGGACAAACCGGGGAGCTGTTTTTT
TRBJ1-6	NA	NA	TRBV28	CASRSGTRRAGALHF	TGTGCCAGCAGAAGCGGAACTCGACGGGCGGGGGCCCTCCACTTT
TRBJ2-5	NA	NA	TRBV29-1	CSVEFSQETQYF	TGCAGCGTTGAGTTCAGTCAAGAGACCCAGTACTTC
TRBJ2-4	NA	NA	TRBV11-1	CASSLSLTSITKNIQYF	TGTGCCAGCAGCTTATCCTTGACTAGTATAACCAAAAACATTCAGTACTTC
TRBJ2-7	NA	NA	TRBV27	CASSLRAGDFYEQYF	TGTGCCAGCAGTTTAAGGGCAGGGGATTTCTACGAGCAGTACTTC
TRBJ2-5	TRBD2	NA	TRBV7-9	CASSLLAGGPETQYF	TGTGCCAGCAGCTTACTAGCGGGGGGTCCGGAGACCCAGTACTTC
TRBJ2-1	TRBD2	NA	TRBV7-2	CASSLAASGTYNEQFF	TGTGCCAGCAGCTTAGCGGCTAGCGGAACCTACAATGAGCAGTTCTTC
TRBJ2-5	NA	NA	TRBV6-1	CASSQWLEEETQYF	TGTGCCAGCAGTCAGTGGCTAGAGGAAGAGACCCAGTACTTC
TRBJ1-5	NA	NA	TRBV28	CASSSSGYQPQHF	TGTGCCAGCAGTTCTTCAGGGTATCAGCCCCAGCATTTT
TRBJ2-2	TRBD2	once	TRBV6-6	CASSRDYPNTGELFF	TGTGCCAGCAGCAGGGACTACCCGAACACCGGGGAGCTGTTTTTT
TRBJ2-4	TRBD2	NA	TRBV11-2	CASSSRLAGDDKNIQYF	TGTGCCAGCAGCTCCCGACTAGCGGGGGACGACAAAAACATTCAGTACTTC
TRBJ1-2	TRBD1	NA	TRBV27	CASSLSGTGALYGYTF	TGTGCCAGCAGTTTATCCGGGACAGGGGCGCTCTATGGCTACACCTTC
TRBJ2-5	NA	NA	TRBV29-1	CSVERGQFQETQYF	TGCAGCGTTGAGCGGGGACAGTTCCAAGAGACCCAGTACTTC